The T cell receptor beta chain under discussion was sequenced for a study of blood T cell repertoires in COVID-19. Turning to the study itself: T cells, B-cell-depleted T cells, or PBMCs provided the cDNA or gDNA that served as material.

Using immunoSEQ multiplex PCR, the repertoire was profiled, and TCRdb retains in-frame clones only, with some absent. Here the sample spans about 60,000 clones, approximately 85% being singletons. The CDR3 runs 15 residues. This sequence originates from a man aged 50-59 years with active COVID-19. Sequencing used peripheral blood. V usage is TRBV21-1 and J usage is TRBJ2-1; the table's D call, TRBD1, was not checked against the DNA. TRBV21-1 is tagged as a pseudogene. The CDR3 sequence: CASSSRDTTYNEQFF. CDR3 sequence (DNA): TGTGCCAGCAGCTCCCGGGACACTACCTACAATGAGCAGTTCTTC.